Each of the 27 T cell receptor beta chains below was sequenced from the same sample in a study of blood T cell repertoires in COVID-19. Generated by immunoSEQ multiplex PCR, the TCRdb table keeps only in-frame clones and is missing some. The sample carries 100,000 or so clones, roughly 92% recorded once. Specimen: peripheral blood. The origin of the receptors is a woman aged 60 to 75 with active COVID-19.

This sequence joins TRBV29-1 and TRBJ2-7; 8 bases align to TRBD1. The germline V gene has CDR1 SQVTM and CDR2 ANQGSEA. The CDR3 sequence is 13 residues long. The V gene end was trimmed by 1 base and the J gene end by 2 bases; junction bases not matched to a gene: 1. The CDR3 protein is CSVEGTGPYEQYF. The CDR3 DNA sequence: TGCAGCGTTGAAGGGACAGGGCCCTACGAGCAGTACTTC.

The CDR3 is CSVAGTENQPQHF. The CDR3 DNA sequence: TGCAGCGTTGCCGGGACAGAGAATCAGCCCCAGCATTTT. The chain has TRBV29-1 and TRBJ1-5, with 7 bases lining up with TRBD1. Losses at the gene ends were 4 bases for V and 4 bases for J; bases not matched to a gene: 4. Germline V CDR1 and CDR2: SQVTM, ANQGSEA. The CDR3 extends over 13 amino acids.

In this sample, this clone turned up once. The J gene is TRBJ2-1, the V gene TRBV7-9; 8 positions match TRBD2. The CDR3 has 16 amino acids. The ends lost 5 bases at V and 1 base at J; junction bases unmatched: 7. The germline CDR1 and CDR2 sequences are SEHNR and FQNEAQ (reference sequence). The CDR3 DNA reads TGTGCCAGCAGCAGAACTAGCGGCCCATCCTACAATGAGCAGTTCTTC. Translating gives CASSRTSGPSYNEQFF.

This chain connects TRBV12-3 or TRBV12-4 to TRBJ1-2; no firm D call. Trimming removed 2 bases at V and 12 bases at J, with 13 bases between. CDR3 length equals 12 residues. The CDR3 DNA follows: TGTGCCAGCAGTTTACGTGGGCGGGAGGACACCTTC. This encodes CASSLRGREDTF.

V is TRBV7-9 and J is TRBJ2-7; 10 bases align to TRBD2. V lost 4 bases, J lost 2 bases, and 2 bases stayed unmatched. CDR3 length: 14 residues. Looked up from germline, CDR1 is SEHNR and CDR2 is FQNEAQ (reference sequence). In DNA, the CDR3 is TGTGCCAGCAGCTCCGGACTAGCGGCCTACGAGCAGTACTTC. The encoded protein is CASSSGLAAYEQYF.

This CDR3 is CASRRNQAEKLFF. The CDR3 DNA follows: TGTGCCAGCAGGAGAAACCAAGCGGAAAAACTGTTTTTT. This chain connects TRBV2 to TRBJ1-4; D remains ambiguous. V lost 6 bases to trimming and J lost 8 bases, with 13 bases between them. This CDR3 has 13 amino acids. Germline V gene lookup returns CDR1 SNHLY and CDR2 FYNNEI.

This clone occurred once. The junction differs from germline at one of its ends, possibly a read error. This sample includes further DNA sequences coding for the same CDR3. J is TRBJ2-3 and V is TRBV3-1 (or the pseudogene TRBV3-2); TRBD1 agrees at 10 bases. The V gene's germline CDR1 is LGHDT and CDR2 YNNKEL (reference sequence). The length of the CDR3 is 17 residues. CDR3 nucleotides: TGTGCCAGCAGCCAACGGACAGGGGGTGCTGGCACAGATACGCAGTACTTT. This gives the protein CASSQRTGGAGTDTQYF.

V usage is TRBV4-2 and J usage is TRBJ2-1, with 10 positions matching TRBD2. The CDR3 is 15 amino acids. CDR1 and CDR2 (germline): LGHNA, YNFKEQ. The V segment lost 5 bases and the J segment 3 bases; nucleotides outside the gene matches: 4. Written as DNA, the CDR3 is TGTGCCAGCAGCGCTACTAGCGGGGTCTACAATGAGCAGTTCTTC. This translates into CASSATSGVYNEQFF.

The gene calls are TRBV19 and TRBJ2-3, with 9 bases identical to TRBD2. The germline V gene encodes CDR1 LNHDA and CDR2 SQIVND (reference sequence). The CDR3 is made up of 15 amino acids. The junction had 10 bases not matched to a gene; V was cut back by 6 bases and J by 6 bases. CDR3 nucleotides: TGTGCCAGTAGCCCCCTAGCGGGGTTGGCCGATACGCAGTATTTT. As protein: CASSPLAGLADTQYF. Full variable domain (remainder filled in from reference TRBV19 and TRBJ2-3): DGGITQSPKYLFRKEGQNVTLSCEQNLNHDAMYWYRQDPGQGLRLIYYSQIVNDFQKGDIAEGYSVSREKKESFPLTVTSAQKNPTAFYLCASSPLAGLADTQYFGPGTRLTVL.

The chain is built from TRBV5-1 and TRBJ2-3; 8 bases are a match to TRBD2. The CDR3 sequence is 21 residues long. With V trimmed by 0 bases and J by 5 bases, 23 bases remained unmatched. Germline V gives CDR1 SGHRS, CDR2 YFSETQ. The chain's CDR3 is CASSLVLNVLTGGIVKDTQYF. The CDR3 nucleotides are TGCGCCAGCAGCTTGGTGTTGAATGTTTTAACGGGGGGGATTGTAAAAGATACGCAGTATTTT. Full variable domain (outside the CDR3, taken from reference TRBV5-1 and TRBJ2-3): KAGVTQTPRYLIKTRGQQVTLSCSPISGHRSVSWYQQTPGQGLQFLFEYFSETQRNKGNFPGRFSGRQFSNSRSEMNVSTLELGDSALYLCASSLVLNVLTGGIVKDTQYFGPGTRLTVL.

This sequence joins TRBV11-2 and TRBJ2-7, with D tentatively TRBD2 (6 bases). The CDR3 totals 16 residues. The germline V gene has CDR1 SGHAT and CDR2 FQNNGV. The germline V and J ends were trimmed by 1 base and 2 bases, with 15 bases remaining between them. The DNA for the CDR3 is TGTGCCAGCAGCTTAGGGGCGGTGGGAGGCCCCTACGAGCAGTACTTC. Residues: CASSLGAVGGPYEQYF.

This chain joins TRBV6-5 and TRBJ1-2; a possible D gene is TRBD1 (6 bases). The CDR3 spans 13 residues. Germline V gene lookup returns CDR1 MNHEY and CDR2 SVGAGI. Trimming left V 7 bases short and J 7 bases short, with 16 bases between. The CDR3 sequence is CASTQRRGCGYTF. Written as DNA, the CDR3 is TGTGCCAGCACCCAACGCAGGGGCTGTGGCTACACCTTC.

CDR3 amino acids: CASSHRVRGYQETQYF. The CDR3 DNA reads TGTGCCAGCAGTCACAGGGTTAGGGGGTACCAAGAGACCCAGTACTTC. The rearrangement uses TRBV2 and TRBJ2-5; possible D gene TRBD1, 6 bases. This CDR3 spans 16 amino acids. Germline assignment: CDR1 SNHLY and CDR2 FYNNEI. The V end was cut by 5 bases, the J end by 0 bases, with 16 bases between.

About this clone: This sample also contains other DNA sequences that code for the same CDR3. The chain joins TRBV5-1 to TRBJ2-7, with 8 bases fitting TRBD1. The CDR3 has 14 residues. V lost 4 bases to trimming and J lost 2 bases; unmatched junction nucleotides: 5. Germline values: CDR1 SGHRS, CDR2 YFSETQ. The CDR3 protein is CASSPGQGAYEQYF. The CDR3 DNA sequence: TGCGCCAGCAGCCCTGGACAGGGAGCCTACGAGCAGTACTTC.

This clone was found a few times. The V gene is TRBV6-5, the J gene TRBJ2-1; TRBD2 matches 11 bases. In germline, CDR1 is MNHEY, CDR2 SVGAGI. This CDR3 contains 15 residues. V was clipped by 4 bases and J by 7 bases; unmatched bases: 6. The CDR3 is CASSLAGGPLNEQFF. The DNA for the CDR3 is TGTGCCAGCAGTTTAGCGGGAGGGCCGTTAAATGAGCAGTTCTTC.

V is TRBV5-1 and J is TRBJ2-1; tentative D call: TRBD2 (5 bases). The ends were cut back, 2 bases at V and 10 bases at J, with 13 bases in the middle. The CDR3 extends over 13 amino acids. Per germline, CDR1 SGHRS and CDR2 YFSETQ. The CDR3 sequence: CASSFEGSVEQFF. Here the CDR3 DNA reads TGCGCCAGCAGCTTCGAGGGCTCGGTCGAGCAGTTCTTC. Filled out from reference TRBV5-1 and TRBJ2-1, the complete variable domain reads KAGVTQTPRYLIKTRGQQVTLSCSPISGHRSVSWYQQTPGQGLQFLFEYFSETQRNKGNFPGRFSGRQFSNSRSEMNVSTLELGDSALYLCASSFEGSVEQFFGPGTRLTVL.

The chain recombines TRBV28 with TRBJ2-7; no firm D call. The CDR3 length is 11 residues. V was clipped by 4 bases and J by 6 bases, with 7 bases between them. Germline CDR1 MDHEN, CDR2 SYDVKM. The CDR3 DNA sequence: TGTGCCAGCAGTTCAAATCCCGAGCAGTACTTC. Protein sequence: CASSSNPEQYF.

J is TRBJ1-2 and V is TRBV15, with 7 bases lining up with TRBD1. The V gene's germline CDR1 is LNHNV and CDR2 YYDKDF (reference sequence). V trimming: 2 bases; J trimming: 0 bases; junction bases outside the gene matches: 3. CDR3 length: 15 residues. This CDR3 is CATSRPGQSNYGYTF. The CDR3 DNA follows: TGTGCCACCAGCAGACCGGGACAGTCTAACTATGGCTACACCTTC.

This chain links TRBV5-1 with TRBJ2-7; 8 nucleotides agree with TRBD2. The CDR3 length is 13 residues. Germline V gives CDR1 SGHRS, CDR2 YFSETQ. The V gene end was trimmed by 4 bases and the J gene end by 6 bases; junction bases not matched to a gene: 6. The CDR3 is CASSAAAGGEQYF. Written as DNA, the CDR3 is TGCGCCAGCAGCGCCGCTGCGGGGGGCGAGCAGTACTTC.

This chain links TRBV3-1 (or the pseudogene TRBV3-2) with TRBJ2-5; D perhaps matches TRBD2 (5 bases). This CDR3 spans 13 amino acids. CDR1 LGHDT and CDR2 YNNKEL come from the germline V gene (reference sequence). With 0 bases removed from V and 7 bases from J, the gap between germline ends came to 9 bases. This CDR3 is CASSQEASMTQYF. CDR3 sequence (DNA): TGTGCCAGCAGCCAAGAGGCTAGCATGACCCAGTACTTC.

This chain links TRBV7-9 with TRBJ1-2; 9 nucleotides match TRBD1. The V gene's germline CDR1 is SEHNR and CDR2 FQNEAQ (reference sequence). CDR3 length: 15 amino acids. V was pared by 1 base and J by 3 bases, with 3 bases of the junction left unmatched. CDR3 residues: CASSLGDRDYYGYTF. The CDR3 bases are TGTGCCAGCAGCTTAGGGGACAGGGACTACTATGGCTACACCTTC.

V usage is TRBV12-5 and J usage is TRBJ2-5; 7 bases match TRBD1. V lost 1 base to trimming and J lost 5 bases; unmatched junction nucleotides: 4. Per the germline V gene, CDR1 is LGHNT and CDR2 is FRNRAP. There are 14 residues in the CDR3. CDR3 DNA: TGTGCTAGTGGTTTGGCGACAGGGTGGGAGACCCAGTACTTC. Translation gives CASGLATGWETQYF.

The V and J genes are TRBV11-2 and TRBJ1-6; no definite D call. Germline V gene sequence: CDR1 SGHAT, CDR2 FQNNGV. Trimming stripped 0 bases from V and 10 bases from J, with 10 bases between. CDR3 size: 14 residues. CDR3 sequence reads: CASSLEDSWSPLHF. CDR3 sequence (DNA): TGTGCCAGCAGCTTAGAGGACTCGTGGTCACCCCTCCACTTT.

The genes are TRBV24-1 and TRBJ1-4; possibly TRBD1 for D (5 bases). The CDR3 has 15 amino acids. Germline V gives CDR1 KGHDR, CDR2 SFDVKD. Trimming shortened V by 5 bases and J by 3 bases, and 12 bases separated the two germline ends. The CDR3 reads CATSGDTGPNEKLFF. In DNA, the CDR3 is TGTGCCACCAGTGGTGACACAGGACCTAATGAAAAACTGTTTTTT.

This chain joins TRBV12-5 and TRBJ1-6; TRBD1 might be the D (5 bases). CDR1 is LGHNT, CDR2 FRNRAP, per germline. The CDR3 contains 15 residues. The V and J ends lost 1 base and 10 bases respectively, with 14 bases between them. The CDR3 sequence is CASGLAASQGSPLHF. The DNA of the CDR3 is TGTGCTAGTGGTTTGGCGGCCTCGCAGGGATCACCCCTCCACTTT. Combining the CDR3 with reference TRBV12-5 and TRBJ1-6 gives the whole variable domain DARVTQTPRHKVTEMGQEVTMRCQPILGHNTVFWYRQTMMQGLELLAYFRNRAPLDDSGMPKDRFSAEMPDATLATLKIQPSEPRDSAVYFCASGLAASQGSPLHFGNGTRLTVT.

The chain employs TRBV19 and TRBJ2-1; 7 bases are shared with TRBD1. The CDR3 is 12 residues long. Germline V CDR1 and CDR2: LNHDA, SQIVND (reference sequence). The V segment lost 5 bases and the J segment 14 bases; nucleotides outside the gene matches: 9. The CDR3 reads CASSLRGQGEFF. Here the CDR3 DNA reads TGTGCCAGTAGTCTGAGGGGGCAGGGAGAGTTCTTC.

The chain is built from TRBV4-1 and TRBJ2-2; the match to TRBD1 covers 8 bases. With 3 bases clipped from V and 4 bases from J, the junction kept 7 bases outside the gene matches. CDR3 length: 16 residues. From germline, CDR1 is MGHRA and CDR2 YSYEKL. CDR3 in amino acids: CASSQWSGGTTGELFF. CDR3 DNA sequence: TGCGCCAGCAGCCAGTGGTCAGGGGGCACCACCGGGGAGCTGTTTTTT.